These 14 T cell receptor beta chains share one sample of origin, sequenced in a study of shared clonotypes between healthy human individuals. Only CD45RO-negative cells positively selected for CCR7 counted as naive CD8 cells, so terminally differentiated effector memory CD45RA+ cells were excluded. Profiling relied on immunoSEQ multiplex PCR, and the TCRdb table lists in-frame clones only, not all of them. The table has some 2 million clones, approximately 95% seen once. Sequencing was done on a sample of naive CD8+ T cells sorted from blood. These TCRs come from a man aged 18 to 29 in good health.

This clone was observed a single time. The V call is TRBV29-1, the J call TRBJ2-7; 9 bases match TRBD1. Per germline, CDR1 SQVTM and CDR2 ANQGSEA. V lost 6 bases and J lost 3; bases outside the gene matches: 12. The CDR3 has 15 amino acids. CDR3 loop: CSVNSGTGIYYEQYF. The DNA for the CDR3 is TGCAGCGTGAACTCCGGGACAGGGATTTACTACGAGCAGTACTTC.

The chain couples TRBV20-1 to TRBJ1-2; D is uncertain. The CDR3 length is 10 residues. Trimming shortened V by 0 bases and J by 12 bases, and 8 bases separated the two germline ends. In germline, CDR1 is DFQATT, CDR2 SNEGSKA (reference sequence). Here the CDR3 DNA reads TGCAGTGCTAGAGAGGGGTTCCACACCTTC. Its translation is CSAREGFHTF.

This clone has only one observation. The CDR3 is CASSEGTGGLETQYF. The CDR3 coding sequence is TGTGCCAGCAGCGAAGGGACAGGGGGCCTGGAGACCCAGTACTTC. This sequence joins TRBV14 and TRBJ2-5, with TRBD1 identical over 12 bases. V gave up 5 bases and J gave up 5 bases; unmatched junction bases: 6. There are 15 residues in the CDR3. Germline loops: CDR1 SGHDN, CDR2 FVKESK. The full variable domain, completed using reference TRBV14 and TRBJ2-5, is EAGVTQFPSHSVIEKGQTVTLRCDPISGHDNLYWYRRVMGKEIKFLLHFVKESKQDESGMPNNRFLAERTGGTYSTLKVQPAELEDSGVYFCASSEGTGGLETQYFGPGTRLLVL.

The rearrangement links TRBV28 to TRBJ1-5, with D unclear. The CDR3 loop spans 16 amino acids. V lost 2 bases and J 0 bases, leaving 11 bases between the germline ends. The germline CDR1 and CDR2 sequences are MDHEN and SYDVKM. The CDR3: CASSLIESVSNQPQHF. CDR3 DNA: TGTGCCAGCAGTTTAATAGAGAGTGTTAGCAATCAGCCCCAGCATTTT.

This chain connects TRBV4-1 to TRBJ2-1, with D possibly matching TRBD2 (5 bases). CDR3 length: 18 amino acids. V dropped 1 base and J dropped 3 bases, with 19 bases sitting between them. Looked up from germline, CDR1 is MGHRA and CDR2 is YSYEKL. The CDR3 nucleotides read TGCGCCAGCAGCCAAGCCCCTGGCGAAGCGGTCGACTACAATGAGCAGTTCTTC. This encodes CASSQAPGEAVDYNEQFF.

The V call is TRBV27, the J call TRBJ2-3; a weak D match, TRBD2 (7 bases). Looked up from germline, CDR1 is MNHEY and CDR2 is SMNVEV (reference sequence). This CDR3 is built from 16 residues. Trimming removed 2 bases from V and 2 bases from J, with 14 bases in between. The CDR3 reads CASSLLRGALTDTQYF. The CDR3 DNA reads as TGTGCCAGCAGTTTACTACGGGGGGCCCTCACAGATACGCAGTATTTT.

CDR3 nucleotide sequence: TGTGCCAGCAGCCCGTATCAGGGGAGTCATAATTCACCCCTCCACTTT. Its protein product is CASSPYQGSHNSPLHF. The chain uses TRBV7-9 and TRBJ1-6, with D perhaps TRBD1 (6 bases). Germline V gene lookup returns CDR1 SEHNR and CDR2 FQNEAQ (reference sequence). Deletions cut 5 bases from V and 5 bases from J, with 16 bases between. The CDR3 runs to 16 residues. The variable domain in full, with the rest retrieved from reference TRBV7-9 and TRBJ1-6, is DTGVSQNPRHKITKRGQNVTFRCDPISEHNRLYWYRQTLGQGPEFLTYFQNEAQLEKSRLLSDRFSAERPKGSFSTLEIQRTEQGDSAMYLCASSPYQGSHNSPLHFGNGTRLTVT.

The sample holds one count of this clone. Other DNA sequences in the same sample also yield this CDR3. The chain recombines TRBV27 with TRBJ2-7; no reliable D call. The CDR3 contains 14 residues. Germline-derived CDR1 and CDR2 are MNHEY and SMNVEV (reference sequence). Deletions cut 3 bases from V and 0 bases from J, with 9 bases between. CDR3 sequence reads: CASSLSSLSYEQYF. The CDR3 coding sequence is TGTGCCAGCAGTTTGAGCAGCCTCTCCTACGAGCAGTACTTC.

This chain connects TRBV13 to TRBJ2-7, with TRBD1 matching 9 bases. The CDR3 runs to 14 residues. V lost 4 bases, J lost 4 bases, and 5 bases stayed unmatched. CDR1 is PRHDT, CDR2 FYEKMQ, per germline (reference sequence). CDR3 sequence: CASSSYRGQYEQYF. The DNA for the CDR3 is TGTGCCAGCAGCTCCTACAGGGGGCAGTACGAGCAGTACTTC.

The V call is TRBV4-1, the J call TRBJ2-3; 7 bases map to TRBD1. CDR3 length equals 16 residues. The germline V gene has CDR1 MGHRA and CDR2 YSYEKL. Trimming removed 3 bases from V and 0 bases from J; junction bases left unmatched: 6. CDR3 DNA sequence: TGCGCCAGCAGCCAGAAGGGGGCGGCTAGCACAGATACGCAGTATTTT. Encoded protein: CASSQKGAASTDTQYF.

The CDR3 is CASRDYGYTF. DNA for the CDR3: TGTGCCAGCAGAGACTATGGCTACACCTTC. The V gene is TRBV2, the J gene TRBJ1-2; no reliable D call. This CDR3 comprises 10 residues. Germline CDR1 is SNHLY and CDR2 is FYNNEI. V lost 6 bases, J lost 3 bases, and 2 bases lay in between.

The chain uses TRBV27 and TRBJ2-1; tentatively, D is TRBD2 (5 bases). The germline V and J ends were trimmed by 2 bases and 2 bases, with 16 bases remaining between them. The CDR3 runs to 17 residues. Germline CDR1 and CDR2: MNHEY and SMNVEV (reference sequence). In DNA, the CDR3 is TGTGCCAGCAGTTTACTTGGGCCCTCGGGGACCTACAATGAGCAGTTCTTC. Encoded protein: CASSLLGPSGTYNEQFF.

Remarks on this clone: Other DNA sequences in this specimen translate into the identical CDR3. CDR3 region: CAWSGGSGNTIYF. The CDR3 DNA follows: TGTGCCTGGAGTGGGGGGTCTGGAAACACCATATATTTT. The rearrangement links TRBV30 to TRBJ1-3; maybe TRBD1 (5 bases). CDR1 and CDR2 (germline): GTSNPN, SVGIG (reference sequence). This CDR3 has 13 residues. The V end was cut by 1 base, the J end by 1 base, with 5 bases between.

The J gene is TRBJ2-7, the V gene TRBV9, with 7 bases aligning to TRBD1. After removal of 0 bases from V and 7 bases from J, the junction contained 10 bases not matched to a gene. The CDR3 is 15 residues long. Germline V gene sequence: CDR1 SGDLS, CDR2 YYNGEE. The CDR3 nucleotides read TGTGCCAGCAGCGTAGGGGGACAGATAGCTACGGAGCAGTACTTC. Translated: CASSVGGQIATEQYF. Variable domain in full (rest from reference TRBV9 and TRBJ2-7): DSGVTQTPKHLITATGQRVTLRCSPRSGDLSVYWYQQSLDQGLQFLIQYYNGEERAKGNILERFSAQQFPDLHSELNLSSLELGDSALYFCASSVGGQIATEQYFGPGTRLTVT.